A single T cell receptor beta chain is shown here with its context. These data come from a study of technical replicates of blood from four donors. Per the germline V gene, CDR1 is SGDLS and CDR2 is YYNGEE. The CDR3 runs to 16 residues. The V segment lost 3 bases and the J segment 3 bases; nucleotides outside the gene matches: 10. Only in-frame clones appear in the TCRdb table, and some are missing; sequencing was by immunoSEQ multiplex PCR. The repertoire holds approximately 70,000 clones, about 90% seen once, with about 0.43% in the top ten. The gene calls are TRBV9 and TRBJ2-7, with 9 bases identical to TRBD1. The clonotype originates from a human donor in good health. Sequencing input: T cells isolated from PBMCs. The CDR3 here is CASSARSGTGYYEQYF. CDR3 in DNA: TGTGCCAGCAGCGCAAGATCCGGGACAGGGTACTACGAGCAGTACTTC.